This is a list of T cell receptor beta chains from one sample in a study of blood T cells in healthy people across ages. From the 5' RACE reads, TCRdb called clonotypes with MiXCR, one entry per CDR3 protein. The table has approximately 690,000 distinct CDR3 sequences, roughly 50% seen once. The sample was blood. Source of these receptors: a man aged 55-75 years in good health. CDR3s include the opening cysteine and the closing phenylalanine or tryptophan. The D gene is left open where the match is weak. Expanded clones get a size class; other rows say once, few or many, or leave the size out.

clone_size: -; v_call: TRBV28; j_call: TRBJ1-5; d_call: TRBD1; cdr3_nt: TGTGCCAGCAGTTTGGCCGGGACAGGGGGATATCAGCCCCAGCATTTT; cdr3_aa: CASSLAGTGGYQPQHF
clone_size: -; v_call: TRBV10-3; j_call: TRBJ1-6; d_call: -; cdr3_nt: TGTGCCATCAGTGAATTGGATTCACCCCTCCACTTT; cdr3_aa: CAISELDSPLHF
clone_size: -; v_call: TRBV20-1; j_call: TRBJ2-3; d_call: TRBD1; cdr3_nt: TGCAGTGCTAGCGTGGACAGGGGGGTAGTGGATACGCAGTATTTT; cdr3_aa: CSASVDRGVVDTQYF
clone_size: -; v_call: TRBV20-1; j_call: TRBJ1-6; d_call: -; cdr3_nt: TGCAGTGCCCGGGGACCTGGGGGTTCACCCCTCCACTTT; cdr3_aa: CSARGPGGSPLHF
clone_size: -; v_call: TRBV7-2; j_call: TRBJ1-2; d_call: TRBD1; cdr3_nt: TGTGCCAGCAGCTTTAGCCACAGGGGTGGGGACTATGGCTACACCTTC; cdr3_aa: CASSFSHRGGDYGYTF
clone_size: -; v_call: TRBV29-1; j_call: TRBJ2-3; d_call: -; cdr3_nt: TGCAGCGTTGGGGCAGGCAGCACAGATACGCAGTATTTT; cdr3_aa: CSVGAGSTDTQYF
clone_size: few; v_call: TRBV25-1; j_call: TRBJ1-2; d_call: -; cdr3_nt: TGTGCCAGCAGTGAAGGACTTCGGGGTCCTAACTATGGCTACACCTTC; cdr3_aa: CASSEGLRGPNYGYTF
clone_size: -; v_call: TRBV12-3/TRBV12-4; j_call: TRBJ2-3; d_call: -; cdr3_nt: TGTGCCAGCAGCGGTAATCTGGGCACAGATACGCAGTATTTT; cdr3_aa: CASSGNLGTDTQYF
clone_size: -; v_call: TRBV28; j_call: TRBJ2-5; d_call: TRBD1; cdr3_nt: TGTGCCAGCAGCCCCCGTCACTCCTGGGGACAGCAAGAGACCCAGTACTTC; cdr3_aa: CASSPRHSWGQQETQYF
clone_size: -; v_call: TRBV20-1; j_call: TRBJ1-1; d_call: -; cdr3_nt: TGCAGTGCTAGCAGGGCCCCAACAGTGAACACTGAAGCTTTCTTT; cdr3_aa: CSASRAPTVNTEAFF
clone_size: -; v_call: TRBV7-2; j_call: TRBJ1-2; d_call: -; cdr3_nt: TGTGCCAGCAGCTTAGCGGTACAGAATGGCTACACCTTC; cdr3_aa: CASSLAVQNGYTF
clone_size: -; v_call: TRBV2; j_call: TRBJ1-4; d_call: -; cdr3_nt: TGTGCCAGCAGTGATATGAGGGGAGGGCCCGAAAAACTGTTTTTT; cdr3_aa: CASSDMRGGPEKLFF
clone_size: once; v_call: TRBV6-6; j_call: TRBJ2-1; d_call: -; cdr3_nt: TGTGCCAGCAGTTCTTATCGGAATGAGCAGTTCTTC; cdr3_aa: CASSSYRNEQFF
clone_size: -; v_call: TRBV9; j_call: TRBJ2-1; d_call: TRBD1; cdr3_nt: TGTGCCAGCAGCGTAACCCCACAGGGGTCTGAGCAGTTCTTC; cdr3_aa: CASSVTPQGSEQFF
clone_size: -; v_call: TRBV29-1; j_call: TRBJ2-7; d_call: -; cdr3_nt: TGCAGCGCCGGATCAACAGGATCCTACGAGCAGTACTTC; cdr3_aa: CSAGSTGSYEQYF
clone_size: -; v_call: TRBV4-1; j_call: TRBJ2-3; d_call: TRBD1; cdr3_nt: TGCGCCAGCAGCCAGAGCCGGGACAGGGGCACAGATACGCAGTATTTT; cdr3_aa: CASSQSRDRGTDTQYF
clone_size: -; v_call: TRBV5-5; j_call: TRBJ1-4; d_call: -; cdr3_nt: TGTGCCAGCAGCTTGTTGAGCAATGAAAAACTGTTTTTT; cdr3_aa: CASSLLSNEKLFF
clone_size: -; v_call: TRBV20-1; j_call: TRBJ1-4; d_call: -; cdr3_nt: TGCAGTGCTAGAGATCCCGGGCAGGGCGGCGATGAAAAACTGTTTTTT; cdr3_aa: CSARDPGQGGDEKLFF
clone_size: -; v_call: TRBV2; j_call: TRBJ2-1; d_call: -; cdr3_nt: TGTGCCAGCAGTGGAACCAGAGGTTCTCCCTACAATGAGCAGTTCTTC; cdr3_aa: CASSGTRGSPYNEQFF
clone_size: -; v_call: TRBV2; j_call: TRBJ2-2; d_call: -; cdr3_nt: TGTGCCAGCAGTAATACAGGGAACACCGGGGAGCTGTTTTTT; cdr3_aa: CASSNTGNTGELFF
clone_size: -; v_call: TRBV12-3/TRBV12-4; j_call: TRBJ2-3; d_call: TRBD2; cdr3_nt: TGTGCCAGCAGTAAACGGGGGGGCGTGGATACGCAGTATTTT; cdr3_aa: CASSKRGGVDTQYF
clone_size: -; v_call: TRBV4-2; j_call: TRBJ2-3; d_call: TRBD2; cdr3_nt: TGTGCCAGCAGCCCCTGGACTAGCGGGGACACAGATACGCAGTATTTT; cdr3_aa: CASSPWTSGDTDTQYF
clone_size: -; v_call: TRBV7-6; j_call: TRBJ1-6; d_call: TRBD1; cdr3_nt: TGTGCCAGCAGCTTGGAGACAGGGGGAGGCTCACCCCTCCACTTT; cdr3_aa: CASSLETGGGSPLHF
clone_size: -; v_call: TRBV5-1; j_call: TRBJ2-3; d_call: -; cdr3_nt: TGCGCCAGCAGCTTGGAGATGGGGGGCGTTTCGGATACGCAGTATTTT; cdr3_aa: CASSLEMGGVSDTQYF
clone_size: many; v_call: TRBV4-1; j_call: TRBJ2-1; d_call: TRBD2; cdr3_nt: TGCGCCAGCAGCCAAGTGGTGGCGGGGGGCTCCTACAATGAGCAGTTCTTC; cdr3_aa: CASSQVVAGGSYNEQFF
clone_size: -; v_call: TRBV4-1; j_call: TRBJ1-2; d_call: -; cdr3_nt: TGCGCCAGCAGCCAAGTTGACCAAGACTACTATGGCTACACCTTC; cdr3_aa: CASSQVDQDYYGYTF